One and the same sample provided the 2 T cell receptor beta chains below, sequenced in a study of cytomegalovirus exposure and HLA in healthy donors (dated by TCRdb to the late 2010s). Preparation of the library involved the immunoSEQ multiplex PCR assay. For the multiplex PCR, a mixture combining 60 forward primers for TCR Vbeta segments and 13 reverse primers for TCR Jbeta segments was used. This immuneACCESS table, as held by TCRdb, lists in-frame sequences with V and J called but not all clones. Of the missing ones, under half trace to an unresolved V gene in checked studies; the others have no known cause. In all, the sample holds approximately 100,000 clones, and about 74% of those were seen once. The ten largest clones take up 1.8% of the sample. Sequencing input: PBMCs. These receptors came from a male donor in good health and CMV-seronegative.

The chain carries TRBV2 and TRBJ2-5; 12 bases map to TRBD2. J gave up 5 bases and V 0 bases, and 4 bases lay outside the gene matches. Germline V gives CDR1 SNHLY, CDR2 FYNNEI. The CDR3 has 16 amino acids. DNA of the CDR3: TGTGCCAGCAGTGAAGCCCTAGCGGGGGGGGCGGAGACCCAGTACTTC. It encodes CASSEALAGGAETQYF.

This chain links TRBV15 with TRBJ2-2, with 10 nucleotides matching TRBD1. J lost 5 bases, V lost 3 bases, and 3 bases had no gene match. The CDR3 spans 15 residues. Germline V gene data show CDR1 as LNHNV and CDR2 as YYDKDF (reference sequence). This CDR3 reads CATSSGQGETGELFF. CDR3 nucleotides: TGTGCCACCAGCAGTGGACAGGGGGAAACCGGGGAGCTGTTTTTT.